This paragraph reports one T cell receptor beta chain. Its antigen specificity is not known. Per-base qualities were not stored, and no clone one base away is much larger. The sample is drawn from a study of T cell changes during pregnancy in multiple sclerosis (dated by TCRdb to between 2019 and 2020). The study in broad terms: The study examined how the T cell repertoire changed over the course of pregnancy in women with multiple sclerosis.

The germline V gene (reference sequence) yields PRHDT for CDR1 and FYEKMQ for CDR2. The CDR3, cysteine through phenylalanine, is 15 amino acids long. The DNA shown is the 45-base CDR3, in frame from base 1. From V the trimming removes 0 bases and from J it removes 7 bases, while the gene matches leave 5 bases of the junction unaccounted for. Libraries were prepared through the immunoSEQ multiplex PCR assay. The source is immuneACCESS, and TCRdb retained only in-frame sequences with V and J called. Part of the clones is not carried over; for the studies checked, unresolved V genes explain less than half of this, and the remainder is unexplained. For this sample there are some 50,000 clones; 80% to 95% appear just once. The ten largest clones capture approximately 2.9% of the sample.

Sequences were derived from CD8+ T cells from peripheral blood mononuclear cells, sampled in the second trimester of pregnancy. The sequence derives from a female donor with multiple sclerosis, enrolled in a pregnancy study. This chain is built from TRBV13 and TRBJ2-1; 8 central nucleotides agree with TRBD2. For the CDR3, the sequence is CASSLGRGGQNEQFF. The nucleotide sequence reads as follows: TGTGCCAGCAGCTTAGGCCGGGGGGGGCAGAATGAGCAGTTCTTC.